This T cell receptor (beta chain) was captured by sequencing in a study of post-analysis software for immune sequencing data. Findings and caveats of the study: Patients carried four or five TRBV segments more frequently than controls did, and TRBV5-6, TRBV5-1 and TRBV20-1 were among them.

With regard to this clonotype: Its antigen is not identified.

Trimming removed 2 bases at V and 2 bases at J, with 17 bases between. The CDR3 extends over 17 amino acids. TCR beta libraries were prepared from cDNA with unique molecular identifiers. TCRdb independently ran MiXCR on the PCR reads; one entry per CDR3 protein. The profile shows about 770,000 distinct CDR3 sequences, more than 45% of them singletons. The genes are TRBV12-3 or TRBV12-4 and TRBJ2-3; tentative D call: TRBD2 (5 bases). Material: blood. This receptor was taken from a girl aged 10 to 17 with multiple sclerosis. CDR3: CASSLPFLAEDTDTQYF. In DNA, the CDR3 is TGTGCCAGCAGTTTACCGTTTCTAGCAGAGGACACAGATACGCAGTATTTT.